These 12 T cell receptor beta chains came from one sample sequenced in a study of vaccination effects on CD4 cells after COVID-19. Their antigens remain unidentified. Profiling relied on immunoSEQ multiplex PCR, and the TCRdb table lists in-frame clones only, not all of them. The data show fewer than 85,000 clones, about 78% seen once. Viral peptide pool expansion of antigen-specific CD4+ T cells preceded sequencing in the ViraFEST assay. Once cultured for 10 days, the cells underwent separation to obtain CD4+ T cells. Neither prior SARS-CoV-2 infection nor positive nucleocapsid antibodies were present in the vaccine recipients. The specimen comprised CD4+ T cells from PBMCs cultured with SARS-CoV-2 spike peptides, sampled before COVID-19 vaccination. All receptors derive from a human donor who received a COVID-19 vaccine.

CDR3 bases: TGTGCCAGCAGCCTTCGGACGGATGTTTATGGCTACACCTTC. It yields the protein CASSLRTDVYGYTF. The chain recombines TRBV3-1 (or the pseudogene TRBV3-2) with TRBJ1-2; no clear D. Trimming shortened V by 4 bases and J by 5 bases, and 14 bases separated the two germline ends. The CDR3 runs 14 residues. CDR1 and CDR2 from the germline V gene are LGHDT and YNNKEL (reference sequence).

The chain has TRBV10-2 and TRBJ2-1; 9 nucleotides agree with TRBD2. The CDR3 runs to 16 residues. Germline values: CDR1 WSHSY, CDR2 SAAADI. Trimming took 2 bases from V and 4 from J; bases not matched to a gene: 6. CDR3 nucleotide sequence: TGCGCCAGCAGTGAGCACGCGGGGGGGCCATACAATGAGCAGTTCTTC. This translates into CASSEHAGGPYNEQFF.

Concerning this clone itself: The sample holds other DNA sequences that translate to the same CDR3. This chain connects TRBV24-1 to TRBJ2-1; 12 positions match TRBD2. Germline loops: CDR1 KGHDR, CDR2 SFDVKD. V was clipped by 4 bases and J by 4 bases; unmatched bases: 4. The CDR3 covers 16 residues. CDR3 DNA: TGTGCCACCAGTGACCCTAGCGGGGGGGCGTACAATGAGCAGTTCTTC. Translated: CATSDPSGGAYNEQFF.

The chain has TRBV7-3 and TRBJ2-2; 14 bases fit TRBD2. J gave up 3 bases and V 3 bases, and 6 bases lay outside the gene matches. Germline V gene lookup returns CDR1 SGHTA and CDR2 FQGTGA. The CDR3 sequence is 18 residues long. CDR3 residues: CASSLATSGGADTGELFF. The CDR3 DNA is TGTGCCAGCAGCTTGGCGACTAGCGGGGGGGCCGACACCGGGGAGCTGTTTTTT.

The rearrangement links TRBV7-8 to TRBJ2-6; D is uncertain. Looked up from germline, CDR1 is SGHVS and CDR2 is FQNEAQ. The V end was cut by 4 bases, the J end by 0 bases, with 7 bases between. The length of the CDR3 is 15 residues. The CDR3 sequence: CASSSILSGANVLTF. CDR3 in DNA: TGTGCCAGCAGCTCTATTCTCTCTGGGGCCAACGTCCTGACTTTC.

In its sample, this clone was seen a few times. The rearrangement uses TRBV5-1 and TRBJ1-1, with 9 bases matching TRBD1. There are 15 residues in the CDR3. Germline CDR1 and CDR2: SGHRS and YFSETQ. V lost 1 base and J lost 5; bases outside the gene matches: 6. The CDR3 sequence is CASSLPGQGRTEAFF. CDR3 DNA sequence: TGCGCCAGCAGCTTGCCCGGACAGGGGCGGACTGAAGCTTTCTTT.

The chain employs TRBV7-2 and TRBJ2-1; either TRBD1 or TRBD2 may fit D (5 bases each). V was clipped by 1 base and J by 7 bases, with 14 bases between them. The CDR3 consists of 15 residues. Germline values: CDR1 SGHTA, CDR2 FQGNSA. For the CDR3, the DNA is TGTGCCAGCAGCTTAGTGGGGACGGACGGGAATGAGCAGTTCTTC. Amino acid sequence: CASSLVGTDGNEQFF.

CDR3 in amino acids: CASSPLQGGPGDTQYF. In nucleotides, the CDR3 is TGTGCCAGCTCACCACTCCAGGGAGGCCCAGGAGATACGCAGTATTTT. This chain uses TRBV18 with TRBJ2-3, with D tentatively TRBD2 (6 bases). V lost 1 base, J lost 5 bases, and 16 bases lay in between. The CDR3 is made up of 16 amino acids. Looked up from germline, CDR1 is KGHSH and CDR2 is LQKENI. The variable domain in full, with the rest retrieved from reference TRBV18 and TRBJ2-3, is NAGVMQNPRHLVRRRGQEARLRCSPMKGHSHVYWYRQLPEEGLKFMVYLQKENIIDESGMPKERFSAEFPKEGPSILRIQQVVRGDSAAYFCASSPLQGGPGDTQYFGPGTRLTVL.

CDR3 sequence: CASSAGGQLVNNEKLFF. CDR3 in DNA: TGTGCCAGCAGTGCGGGGGGACAGCTAGTTAACAATGAAAAACTGTTTTTT. The chain links TRBV28 to TRBJ1-4; TRBD1 agrees at 7 bases. CDR1 and CDR2 from the germline V gene are MDHEN and SYDVKM. J gave up 5 bases and V 5 bases, and 14 bases lay outside the gene matches. The CDR3 loop spans 17 amino acids.

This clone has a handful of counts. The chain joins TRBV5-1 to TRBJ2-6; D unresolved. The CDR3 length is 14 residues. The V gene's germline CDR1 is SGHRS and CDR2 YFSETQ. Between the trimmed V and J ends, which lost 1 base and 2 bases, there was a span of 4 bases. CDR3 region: CASSLLAGANVLTF. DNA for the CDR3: TGCGCCAGCAGCTTGTTGGCTGGGGCCAACGTCCTGACTTTC.

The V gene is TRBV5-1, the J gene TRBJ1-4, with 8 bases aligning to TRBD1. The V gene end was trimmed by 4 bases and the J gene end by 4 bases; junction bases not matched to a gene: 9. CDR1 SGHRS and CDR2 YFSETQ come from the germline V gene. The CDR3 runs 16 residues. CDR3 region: CASSIRTGPGNEKLFF. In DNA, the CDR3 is TGCGCCAGCAGCATACGGACAGGGCCTGGTAATGAAAAACTGTTTTTT.

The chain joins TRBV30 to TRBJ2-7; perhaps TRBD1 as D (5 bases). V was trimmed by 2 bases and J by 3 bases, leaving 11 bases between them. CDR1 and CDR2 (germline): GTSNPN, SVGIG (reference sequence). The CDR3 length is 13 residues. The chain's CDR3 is CAWSSAGNYEQYV. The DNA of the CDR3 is TGTGCCTGGAGTTCGGCAGGGAACTACGAGCAGTACGTC.